The sequence of this TCR beta chain was determined in a study of beta chain features in type 1 diabetes. General observations from the study: For Type 1 diabetes patients, all four CD4+ subsets carried TCRB CDR3s that were moderately but significantly shorter.

Remarks on this clone: Its specificity is unknown.

What was sequenced were expressed TCRB transcripts, since all of the isolated RNA had been reverse transcribed. Here immunoSEQ multiplex PCR was the method, and the copy in TCRdb shows in-frame clones only, minus some. There are roughly 14,000 clones in the sample; 65% occur only once, and about 0.57% lies in the top ten. The CDR3 covers 14 residues. The germline V gene encodes CDR1 MDHEN and CDR2 SYDVKM. Trimming removed 6 bases from V and 7 bases from J; junction bases left unmatched: 11. This clonotype was obtained from a woman aged 18-29 years with type 1 diabetes. V is TRBV28 and J is TRBJ1-2, with TRBD1 matching 7 bases. The sample was stem cell memory CD4+ T cells from blood. The CDR3 spells CASRAPGQPFGYTF. The CDR3 DNA sequence: TGTGCCAGCAGGGCACCGGGACAGCCCTTTGGCTACACCTTC.